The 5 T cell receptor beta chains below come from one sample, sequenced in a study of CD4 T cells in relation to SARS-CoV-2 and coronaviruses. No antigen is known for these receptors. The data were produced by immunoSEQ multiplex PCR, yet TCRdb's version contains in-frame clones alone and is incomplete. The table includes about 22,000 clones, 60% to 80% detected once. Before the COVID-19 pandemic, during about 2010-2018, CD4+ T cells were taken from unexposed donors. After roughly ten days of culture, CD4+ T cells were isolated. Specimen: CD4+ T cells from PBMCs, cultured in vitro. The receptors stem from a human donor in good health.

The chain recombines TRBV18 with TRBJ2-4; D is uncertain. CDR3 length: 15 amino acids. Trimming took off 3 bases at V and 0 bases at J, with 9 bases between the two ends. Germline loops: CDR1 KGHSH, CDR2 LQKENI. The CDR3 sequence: CASSPPMEAKNIQYF. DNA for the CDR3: TGTGCCAGCTCACCCCCGATGGAAGCCAAAAACATTCAGTACTTC.

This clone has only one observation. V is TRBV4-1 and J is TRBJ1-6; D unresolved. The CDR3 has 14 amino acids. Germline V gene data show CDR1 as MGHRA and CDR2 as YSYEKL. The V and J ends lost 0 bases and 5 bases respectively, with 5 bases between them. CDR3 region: CASSQDQNNSPLHF. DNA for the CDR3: TGCGCCAGCAGCCAAGATCAGAATAATTCACCCCTCCACTTT.

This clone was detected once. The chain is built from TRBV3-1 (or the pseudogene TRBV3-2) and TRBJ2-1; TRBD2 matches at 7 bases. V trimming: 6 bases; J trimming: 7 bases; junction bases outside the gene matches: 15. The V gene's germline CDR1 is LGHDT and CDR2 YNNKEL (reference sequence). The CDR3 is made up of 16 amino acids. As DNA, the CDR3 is TGTGCCAGCAGACTATCTGGAGCGGGAAACGGGAATGAGCAGTTCTTC. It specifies CASRLSGAGNGNEQFF.

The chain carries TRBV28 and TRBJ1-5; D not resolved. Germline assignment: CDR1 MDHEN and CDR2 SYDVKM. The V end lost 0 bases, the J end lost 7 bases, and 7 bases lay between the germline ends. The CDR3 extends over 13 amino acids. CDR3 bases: TGTGCCAGCAGTTTATGGGGATCCCAGCCCCAGCATTTT. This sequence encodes CASSLWGSQPQHF. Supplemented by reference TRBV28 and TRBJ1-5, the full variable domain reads DVKVTQSSRYLVKRTGEKVFLECVQDMDHENMFWYRQDPGLGLRLIYFSYDVKMKEKGDIPEGYSVSREKKERFSLILESASTNQTSMYLCASSLWGSQPQHFGDGTRLSIL.

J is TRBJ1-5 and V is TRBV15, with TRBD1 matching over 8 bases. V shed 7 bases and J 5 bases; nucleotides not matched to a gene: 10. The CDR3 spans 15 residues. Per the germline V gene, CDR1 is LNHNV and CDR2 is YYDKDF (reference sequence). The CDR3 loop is CATTSGRGHDQPQHF. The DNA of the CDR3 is TGTGCCACCACGTCGGGCAGGGGGCATGATCAGCCCCAGCATTTT.